Shown below are 28 T cell receptor beta chains from a single sample sequenced in a study of cytomegalovirus exposure and HLA in healthy donors (dated by TCRdb to 2016 to 2017). Library preparation employed the immunoSEQ multiplex PCR assay. Drawn from immuneACCESS, this table holds only the in-frame rearrangements with V and J called that TCRdb kept. Clones are partly lost; checked studies trace under half to an unresolved V gene and leave the rest unexplained. Within this sample are 90,000 to 150,000 clones, with about 84% of them counted one time only. Roughly 2% of the sample belongs to the ten largest clones. Sequences were obtained from PBMCs. These receptors came from a woman in her 30s in good health and CMV-seronegative.

The chain carries TRBV9 and TRBJ1-4, with TRBD1 as a possible D gene (5 bases). The CDR3 extends over 17 amino acids. From germline, CDR1 is SGDLS and CDR2 YYNGEE. V was cut by 3 bases and J by 1 base, with 16 bases left in between. CDR3 amino acids: CASSAPGGVGTNEKLFF. CDR3 DNA: TGTGCCAGCAGCGCCCCGGGGGGGGTTGGAACTAATGAAAAACTGTTTTTT.

The genes are TRBV4-3 and TRBJ1-1; the D is unclear. The CDR3 is made up of 15 amino acids. Trimming left V 1 base short and J 1 base short, with 10 bases between. Germline CDR1 LGHNA, CDR2 YSLEER. The CDR3 nucleotides read TGCGCCAGCAGCCAAGGGCGGGCTCGGAACACTGAAGCTTTCTTT. Translating it yields CASSQGRARNTEAFF.

The sample holds one count of this clone. The rearrangement links TRBV15 to TRBJ2-3; D remains ambiguous. Germline lookup yields CDR1 LNHNV and CDR2 YYDKDF (reference sequence). The CDR3 length is 13 residues. V lost 0 bases, J lost 6 bases, and 7 bases lay in between. The CDR3 sequence is CATSRDQVDTQYF. The CDR3 nucleotides read TGTGCCACCAGCAGAGACCAGGTGGATACGCAGTATTTT.

This clone has more than one count but fewer than ten. The chain combines TRBV6-5 with TRBJ2-7; D may be TRBD1 (6 bases). V was clipped by 2 bases and J by 4 bases, with 15 bases between them. CDR1 and CDR2 (germline): MNHEY, SVGAGI. The CDR3 is 15 amino acids. CDR3 coding DNA: TGTGCCAGCAGTTACACCTTGAGGGGGACGTACGAGCAGTACTTC. The encoded protein is CASSYTLRGTYEQYF.

V usage is TRBV5-5 and J usage is TRBJ2-7; 11 bases fit TRBD2. Unmatched junction bases numbered 3, after V lost 4 bases and J lost 3 bases. This CDR3 comprises 14 residues. The germline CDR1 and CDR2 sequences are SGHKS and YYEKEE (reference sequence). The DNA for the CDR3 is TGTGCCAGCAGCCCGGGGACTAGCGGCTACGAGCAGTACTTC. Amino acid sequence: CASSPGTSGYEQYF.

Remarks on this clone: The sample contains more than one DNA sequence encoding this CDR3. The chain links TRBV29-1 to TRBJ1-1; no reliable D call. Per germline, CDR1 SQVTM and CDR2 ANQGSEA. Trimming took 4 bases from V and 0 from J, leaving 9 bases between them. The CDR3 runs 13 residues. This CDR3 reads CSVARGMNTEAFF. For the CDR3, the DNA is TGCAGCGTTGCGAGAGGCATGAACACTGAAGCTTTCTTT.

The chain joins TRBV11-2 to TRBJ1-2; 10 bases match TRBD1. V shed 5 bases, J shed 8 bases, and the junction held 17 bases outside the gene matches. CDR3 length equals 17 residues. CDR1 is SGHAT and CDR2 is FQNNGV in the germline V gene. The CDR3 DNA is TGTGCCAGCAGCGTCTTGACAGGGGGCGATGGGGTAGGAGGCTACACCTTC. Amino acid sequence: CASSVLTGGDGVGGYTF.

The chain recombines TRBV5-6 with TRBJ2-2; 7 bases line up with TRBD2. The CDR3 has 14 amino acids. Germline CDR1 is SGHDT and CDR2 is YYEEEE. Trimming cost V 9 bases and J 1 base; bases outside gene matches: 6. This CDR3 is CATKRGGNTGELFF. The CDR3 DNA reads TGTGCCACCAAGCGGGGCGGGAACACCGGGGAGCTGTTTTTT.

This chain connects TRBV30 to TRBJ2-2; D unresolved. The CDR3 extends over 12 amino acids. The germline V gene has CDR1 GTSNPN and CDR2 SVGIG (reference sequence). Trimming left V 1 base short and J 4 bases short, with 4 bases between. DNA for the CDR3: TGTGCCTGGAGTGCGCGCACCGGGGAGCTGTTTTTT. This translates into CAWSARTGELFF.

This chain connects TRBV18 to TRBJ1-6, with a tentative D call TRBD1 (5 bases). Germline CDR1 KGHSH, CDR2 LQKENI. The CDR3 has 14 amino acids. V lost 2 bases to trimming and J lost 8 bases, with 10 bases between them. The CDR3 DNA is TGTGCCAGCTCACCAGTAGGGGTTGATTCACCCCTCCACTTT. It codes for CASSPVGVDSPLHF.

The chain carries TRBV6-5 and TRBJ1-1; no clear D. V gave up 1 base and J gave up 7 bases, with 7 bases separating them. Germline V CDR1 and CDR2: MNHEY, SVGAGI. The CDR3 is made up of 12 amino acids. For the CDR3, the DNA is TGTGCCAGCAGTTACTACGAGGGTGAAGCTTTCTTT. Amino acid sequence: CASSYYEGEAFF.

The chain combines TRBV18 with TRBJ1-1; 7 bases are a match to TRBD1. This CDR3 region has 12 residues. J gave up 8 bases and V 2 bases, and 2 bases lay outside the gene matches. CDR1 and CDR2 (germline): KGHSH, LQKENI. The CDR3 loop reads CASSPRDSEAFF. In nucleotides, the CDR3 is TGTGCCAGCTCACCAAGGGACAGCGAAGCTTTCTTT.

In this sample, this clone turned up once. The chain uses TRBV18 and TRBJ2-7; D perhaps matches TRBD1 (6 bases). The germline V gene has CDR1 KGHSH and CDR2 LQKENI. The V end lost 3 bases, the J end lost 7 bases, and 10 bases lay between the germline ends. The CDR3 sequence is 12 residues long. CDR3 DNA: TGTGCCAGCTCACCTGCCAGGGGTGAGCAGTACTTC. It encodes CASSPARGEQYF. Full variable domain (rest looked up from reference TRBV18 and TRBJ2-7): NAGVMQNPRHLVRRRGQEARLRCSPMKGHSHVYWYRQLPEEGLKFMVYLQKENIIDESGMPKERFSAEFPKEGPSILRIQQVVRGDSAAYFCASSPARGEQYFGPGTRLTVT.

V gene TRBV11-2 combines with J gene TRBJ2-5; D possibly corresponds to TRBD1 (5 bases). The CDR3 covers 15 residues. With 1 base removed from V and 5 bases from J, the gap between germline ends came to 14 bases. Germline V gives CDR1 SGHAT, CDR2 FQNNGV. The CDR3 DNA reads TGTGCCAGCAGCTTAGGGCAGGGTATATGGGAGACCCAGTACTTC. Translating it yields CASSLGQGIWETQYF.

This rearrangement joins TRBV11-3 to TRBJ2-5; 7 bases match TRBD2. CDR3 length: 14 residues. Trimming removed 3 bases from V and 1 base from J; junction bases left unmatched: 2. Per the germline V gene, CDR1 is SGHNT and CDR2 is YENEEA. CDR3 amino acids: CASSFRLAQETQYF. CDR3 in DNA: TGTGCCAGCAGCTTCCGACTAGCCCAAGAGACCCAGTACTTC.

The chain employs TRBV4-3 and TRBJ2-4; TRBD2 is a possible D gene (6 bases). V was cut by 0 bases and J by 6 bases, with 9 bases left in between. This CDR3 is built from 14 residues. CDR1 LGHNA and CDR2 YSLEER come from the germline V gene. DNA of the CDR3: TGCGCCAGCAGCCAAGATCTCGGGGGAAACATTCAGTACTTC. Translating it yields CASSQDLGGNIQYF.

This clone was detected once. The chain joins TRBV18 to TRBJ1-5, with D perhaps matching TRBD1 (6 bases). V was shortened by 4 bases and J by 1 base, with 11 bases between the two germline ends. The CDR3 consists of 15 residues. Germline-derived CDR1 and CDR2 are KGHSH and LQKENI. In nucleotides, the CDR3 is TGTGCCAGCTCACAAGCAGGGGTAAGCAATCAGCCCCAGCATTTT. Translation gives CASSQAGVSNQPQHF.

The J gene is TRBJ1-1, the V gene TRBV28; no clear D. The CDR3 runs 13 residues. Germline V gives CDR1 MDHEN, CDR2 SYDVKM. V lost 5 bases, J lost 1 base, and 8 bases lay in between. The CDR3 region has the DNA TGTGCCAGCAGTCCCCACGGGAACACTGAAGCTTTCTTT. Translated, it gives CASSPHGNTEAFF.

The chain uses TRBV10-3 and TRBJ2-1; 9 bases line up with TRBD2. Per germline, CDR1 ENHRY and CDR2 SYGVKD. This CDR3 has 16 residues. Germline trimming cut 2 bases from V and 5 bases from J; bases unmatched to any gene: 7. The CDR3 coding sequence is TGTGCCATCAGTGAGATGGGGGCGGGGGGGCACAATGAGCAGTTCTTC. As protein: CAISEMGAGGHNEQFF.

J is TRBJ2-5 and V is TRBV5-3; 7 positions match TRBD2. TRBV5-3 is given ORF status, its function remaining uncertain. The CDR3 consists of 16 residues. Trimming cost V 0 bases and J 1 base; bases outside gene matches: 6. In nucleotides, the CDR3 is TGTGCCAGAAGCTTGGGGGCGTGCGGGGGCCAAGAGACCCAGTACTTC. This encodes CARSLGACGGQETQYF.

The V and J genes are TRBV7-2 and TRBJ2-3, with D maybe TRBD2 (7 bases). Per germline, CDR1 SGHTA and CDR2 FQGNSA. The ends were cut back, 5 bases at V and 0 bases at J, with 18 bases in the middle. The CDR3 is 17 residues long. The CDR3 region is CASSLKGGAGSTDTQYF. DNA for the CDR3: TGTGCCAGCAGCCTAAAGGGGGGAGCGGGGAGCACAGATACGCAGTATTTT.

This chain joins TRBV6-6 and TRBJ1-2; no clear D gene. V was shortened by 6 bases and J by 3 bases, with 17 bases between the two germline ends. The CDR3 loop spans 15 amino acids. Germline values: CDR1 MNHNY, CDR2 SVGAGI (reference sequence). CDR3 in DNA: TGTGCCAGCAGCCTGGAGGTGAGGCTGCACTATGGCTACACCTTC. This encodes CASSLEVRLHYGYTF.

The V and J genes are TRBV30 and TRBJ1-1; D call uncertain. V was pared by 3 bases and J by 2 bases, with 10 bases between. The CDR3 has 13 residues. Germline V CDR1 and CDR2: GTSNPN, SVGIG (reference sequence). The CDR3 reads CAWSHRLNTEAFF. CDR3 DNA: TGTGCCTGGAGCCATCGACTCAACACTGAAGCTTTCTTT.

The chain joins TRBV27 to TRBJ1-2; maybe TRBD1 (5 bases). CDR3 size: 16 residues. Germline CDR1 MNHEY, CDR2 SMNVEV (reference sequence). V was clipped by 7 bases and J by 4 bases, with 22 bases between them. CDR3: CASKNGAGNRGYGYTF. CDR3 nucleotides: TGTGCCAGCAAGAACGGAGCGGGGAATAGGGGCTATGGCTACACCTTC.

The V call is TRBV9, the J call TRBJ2-1, with a tentative D call TRBD2 (6 bases). CDR1 is SGDLS and CDR2 is YYNGEE in the germline V gene. Trimming took 0 bases from V and 10 from J, leaving 20 bases between them. The CDR3 loop spans 16 amino acids. This CDR3 is CASSVDRRDFGVEQFF. The CDR3 DNA is TGTGCCAGCAGCGTAGACCGGAGGGATTTCGGGGTAGAGCAGTTCTTC. Supplemented by reference TRBV9 and TRBJ2-1, the full variable domain reads DSGVTQTPKHLITATGQRVTLRCSPRSGDLSVYWYQQSLDQGLQFLIQYYNGEERAKGNILERFSAQQFPDLHSELNLSSLELGDSALYFCASSVDRRDFGVEQFFGPGTRLTVL.

The chain uses TRBV12-2 and TRBJ1-3; the tabulated D call, TRBD1, remains unverified against the DNA. TRBV12-2 corresponds to a pseudogene. The CDR3 sequence is 18 residues long. CDR3 loop: CASRLGEGDRDSGNTIYF. The CDR3 nucleotides read TGTGCAAGTCGCTTAGGCGAAGGAGACAGGGACTCTGGAAACACCATATATTTT.

This chain connects TRBV19 to TRBJ2-7, with 9 bases that match TRBD1. Germline loops: CDR1 LNHDA, CDR2 SQIVND (reference sequence). This CDR3 spans 14 amino acids. V lost 6 bases and J lost 1; bases outside the gene matches: 4. Written as DNA, the CDR3 is TGTGCCAGTAGACGGACAGGGGCTTCCTACGAGCAGTACTTC. As protein: CASRRTGASYEQYF.

The chain uses TRBV10-3 and TRBJ2-1, with D perhaps TRBD1 (6 bases). V lost 6 bases to trimming and J lost 8 bases, with 11 bases between them. The CDR3 is 12 amino acids. The germline CDR1 and CDR2 sequences are ENHRY and SYGVKD. The CDR3 nucleotides read TGTGCCATCAGACCGGACAGAGATGAGCAGTTCTTC. This encodes CAIRPDRDEQFF.